This TCR beta chain came from a study of T cells in Graves' hyperthyroidism and ophthalmopathy. Study-wide results and caveats: Progression to ophthalmopathy was predicted a median of roughly 6.6 months early. The blood repertoire included most of the expanded thyroid clonotypes above 0.001. The authors' 13 V-J model separated ophthalmopathy from stable hyperthyroidism.

Amplification yielded TCR beta CDR3 regions, with RNA transcripts as the source. Using the HTBI primer set, a first-round RT-PCR was run on the TCR CDR3. MiXCR, applied by TCRdb to the multiplex PCR reads, yields one record per CDR3 protein. The sample has 500,000 to 800,000 distinct CDR3 sequences; 45% are singletons. This clonotype occurred many times. The antigen is undetermined. Those patients with uncontrolled infection, other autoimmune disease, pregnancy or lactation were excluded. The ends were cut back, 3 bases at V and 8 bases at J, with 14 bases in the middle. The CDR3 contains 15 residues. From germline, CDR1 is SEHNR and CDR2 FQNEAQ (reference sequence).

Sequences were obtained from peripheral blood or thyroid tissue (not recorded which). The sequence was obtained from an adult man with Graves' disease, either hyperthyroidism or ophthalmopathy (not recorded which). J is TRBJ1-6 and V is TRBV7-9; no reliable D call. CDR3 in amino acids: CASSLGARSDSPLHF. CDR3 nucleotide sequence: TGTGCCAGCAGCTTGGGCGCCAGATCGGATTCACCCCTCCACTTT.